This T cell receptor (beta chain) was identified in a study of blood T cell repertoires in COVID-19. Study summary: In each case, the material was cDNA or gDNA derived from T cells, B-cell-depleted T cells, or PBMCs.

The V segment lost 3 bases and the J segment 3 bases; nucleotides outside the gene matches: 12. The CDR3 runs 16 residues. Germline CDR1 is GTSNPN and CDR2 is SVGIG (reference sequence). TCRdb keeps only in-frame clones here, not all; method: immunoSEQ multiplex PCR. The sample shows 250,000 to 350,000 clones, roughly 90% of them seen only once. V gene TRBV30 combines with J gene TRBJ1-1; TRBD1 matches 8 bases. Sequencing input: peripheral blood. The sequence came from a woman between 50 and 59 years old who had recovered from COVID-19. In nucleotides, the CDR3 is TGTGCCTGGAGCCGAAGGTTTGGACAGGGAGACACTGAAGCTTTCTTT. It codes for CAWSRRFGQGDTEAFF.